The entry below gives a single TCR beta chain sequence along with its context. What it binds is unknown. The sample is drawn from a study of spatial heterogeneity in lung cancer. Time point reported: blood at routine non-recurrence follow-up after resection. No cells were sorted before sequencing. The whole RNA sequenced was extracted from tumor, nontumor lung or frozen PBMC. Study-wide findings and caveats: Relative to follow-up, resection was when ubiquitous expanded tumor TCRs appeared more in blood.

The CDR3 is 15 amino acids. The germline V gene has CDR1 SGHVS and CDR2 FQNEAQ. The ends were cut back, 3 bases at V and 0 bases at J, with 8 bases in the middle. TCRdb recomputed calls from the 5' RACE reads with MiXCR, one row per CDR3 protein. The repertoire holds 95,000 to 130,000 distinct CDR3 sequences, with 9% to 15% as singletons. The source was PBMCs, collected at follow-up. The sequence was obtained from a male donor with early-stage non-small cell lung cancer. The chain combines TRBV7-8 with TRBJ2-2, with D uncertain. For the CDR3, the DNA is TGTGCCAGCAGCTTCGGCAGCGCGAACACCGGGGAGCTGTTTTTT. Its protein product is CASSFGSANTGELFF.